This passage covers 20 T cell receptor beta chains from one sample sequenced in a study of CDR3 diversity in severe acne. Via MiXCR, TCRdb re-called the PCR reads, giving one row per CDR3 protein. The sample shows about 100,000 distinct CDR3 sequences, roughly 51% of them seen only once. Sequenced: blood. The receptors were sampled from a male donor with acne.

This clonotype was recorded many times. This chain links TRBV7-8 with TRBJ2-3; no reliable D call. In germline, CDR1 is SGHVS, CDR2 FQNEAQ. The CDR3 is 14 residues long. The ends were cut back, 5 bases at V and 2 bases at J, with 11 bases in the middle. CDR3 region: CASSRSFNTDTQYF. CDR3 coding DNA: TGTGCCAGCAGCAGGAGCTTTAACACAGATACGCAGTATTTT.

The CDR3 loop is CASSLSASGPYEQYF. The CDR3 DNA is TGTGCCAGCAGCTTATCGGCTAGCGGCCCCTACGAGCAGTACTTC. The chain joins TRBV7-3 to TRBJ2-7; 7 bases agree with TRBD2. V lost 2 bases and J lost 2; bases outside the gene matches: 6. The length of the CDR3 is 15 residues. CDR1 and CDR2 (germline): SGHTA, FQGTGA. Filled out from reference TRBV7-3 and TRBJ2-7, the complete variable domain reads GAGVSQTPSNKVTEKGKYVELRCDPISGHTALYWYRQSLGQGPEFLIYFQGTGAADDSGLPNDRFFAVRPEGSVSTLKIQRTERGDSAVYLCASSLSASGPYEQYFGPGTRLTVT.

The chain links TRBV10-3 to TRBJ2-3, with D unresolved. V lost 11 bases to trimming and J lost 0 bases, with 12 bases between them. This CDR3 is 13 amino acids long. Germline V gene data show CDR1 as ENHRY and CDR2 as SYGVKD. CDR3 sequence (DNA): TGTGCCCCCGCTACGGACAGCACAGATACGCAGTATTTT. Protein product: CAPATDSTDTQYF.

Concerning this clonotype itself: A much larger clone differs by one base, so this may be a read error. The V and J genes are TRBV29-1 and TRBJ2-3; 10 nucleotides align to TRBD1. The CDR3 runs to 15 residues. Germline values: CDR1 SQVTM, CDR2 ANQGSEA. In nucleotides, the CDR3 is TGCAGCGCAGTACCGGGACAGGGGCGCCCAGATACGCGGTATTTT. Protein: CSAVPGQGRPDTRYF.

This clonotype was seen a handful of times. The chain uses TRBV15 and TRBJ1-5; D may be TRBD1 (5 bases). The V and J ends lost 4 bases and 6 bases respectively, with 13 bases between them. Germline assignment: CDR1 LNHNV and CDR2 YYDKDF (reference sequence). This CDR3 has 14 amino acids. The CDR3 spells CATSKRGSVQPQHF. The CDR3 DNA reads TGTGCCACCAGCAAACGGGGGTCCGTTCAGCCCCAGCATTTT.

Concerning this clonotype itself: The conserved final phenylalanine or tryptophan is absent from the CDR3, which likely points to a read error. The chain links TRBV7-2 to TRBJ2-4, with D possibly being TRBD2 (7 bases). V was trimmed by 1 base and J by 8 bases, leaving 12 bases between them. Germline lookup yields CDR1 SGHTA and CDR2 FQGNSA. CDR3 size: 14 residues. CDR3 sequence reads: CASSLEGGGYIQYL. DNA of the CDR3: TGTGCCAGCAGCTTAGAAGGGGGAGGGTACATTCAGTACCTC.

This chain connects TRBV7-2 to TRBJ1-5; D possibly corresponds to TRBD1 (5 bases). CDR1 and CDR2 (germline): SGHTA, FQGNSA. Between the trimmed V and J ends, which lost 11 bases and 6 bases, there was a span of 26 bases. The CDR3 has 16 amino acids. The CDR3 spells CARGLEGTPRAQPQHF. The CDR3 region has the DNA TGTGCCCGCGGCTTAGAGGGGACCCCAAGGGCTCAGCCCCAGCATTTT. The variable domain in full, with the rest retrieved from reference TRBV7-2 and TRBJ1-5, is GAGVSQSPSNKVTEKGKDVELRCDPISGHTALYWYRQSLGQGLEFLIYFQGNSAPDKSGLPSDRFSAERTGGSVSTLTIQRTQQEDSAVYLCARGLEGTPRAQPQHFGDGTRLSIL.

This sequence joins TRBV9 and TRBJ2-5; no clear D. Trimming stripped 0 bases from V and 1 base from J, with 10 bases between. This CDR3 has 15 amino acids. Germline CDR1 reads SGDLS; CDR2 reads YYNGEE. The CDR3 is CASSVDSLVQETQYF. The CDR3 DNA follows: TGTGCCAGCAGCGTAGATAGTCTCGTCCAAGAGACCCAGTACTTC.

This clonotype has a handful of counts. The genes are TRBV7-2 and TRBJ2-2; D uncertain. Between the trimmed V and J ends, which lost 4 bases and 8 bases, there was a span of 11 bases. The CDR3 is 13 residues long. CDR1 SGHTA and CDR2 FQGNSA come from the germline V gene. CDR3 DNA sequence: TGTGCCAGCAGCTCCGGGCTGGCTGGGGAGCTGTTTTTT. This encodes CASSSGLAGELFF. The entire variable domain, with the rest obtained from reference TRBV7-2 and TRBJ2-2, is as follows: GAGVSQSPSNKVTEKGKDVELRCDPISGHTALYWYRQSLGQGLEFLIYFQGNSAPDKSGLPSDRFSAERTGGSVSTLTIQRTQQEDSAVYLCASSSGLAGELFFGEGSRLTVL.

The table lists this clonotype with a few counts. The J gene is TRBJ2-7, the V gene TRBV20-1, with D possibly being TRBD2 (6 bases). Germline V CDR1 and CDR2: DFQATT, SNEGSKA (reference sequence). This CDR3 contains 12 residues. V shed 6 bases and J shed 6 bases, with 15 bases lying between them. The CDR3 coding sequence is TGCAGTGCACCCCGCGGGGCGGGCGAGCAGTACTTC. Protein product: CSAPRGAGEQYF.

This chain joins TRBV28 and TRBJ2-7; D could derive from TRBD1 or TRBD2 (5 bases each). V was shortened by 6 bases and J by 9 bases, with 24 bases between the two germline ends. CDR1 is MDHEN, CDR2 SYDVKM, per germline. This CDR3 spans 15 amino acids. As DNA, the CDR3 is TGTGCCAGCAGCTCCCCCAGAGGGGTGCCCCGTAGGCAGTACTTC. Amino acid sequence: CASSSPRGVPRRQYF.

This clonotype was recorded at least ten times. The V and J genes are TRBV6-2 or TRBV6-3 and TRBJ2-3; 10 nucleotides match TRBD2. CDR3 length: 17 amino acids. Trimming removed 2 bases from V and 3 bases from J; junction bases left unmatched: 8. Germline assignment: CDR1 MNHEY and CDR2 SVGEGT. The CDR3, as DNA: TGTGCCAGCAGTTACCCGCCTAGCGGGAGAAGAACAGATACGCAGTATTTT. Protein sequence: CASSYPPSGRRTDTQYF.

This rearrangement joins TRBV4-3 to TRBJ2-1; 15 nucleotides line up with TRBD2. Per the germline V gene, CDR1 is LGHNA and CDR2 is YSLEER. Trimming took 10 bases from V and 7 from J; bases not matched to a gene: 20. CDR3 length: 19 residues. The CDR3 bases are TGCGCCAAAAGCTTAGGGCAGGGACGGACTAGCGGGAGGGTAAATGAGCAGTTCTTC. As protein: CAKSLGQGRTSGRVNEQFF.

The chain carries TRBV6-5 and TRBJ1-2; TRBD1 matches 8 bases. This CDR3 region has 15 residues. V lost 8 bases, J lost 7 bases, and 15 bases stayed unmatched. The V gene's germline CDR1 is MNHEY and CDR2 SVGAGI. Here the CDR3 DNA reads TGTGCCAGCGGAAAAGGCGGGACAGGCTCGGTTGGCTACACCTTC. Its translation: CASGKGGTGSVGYTF.

The CDR3 nucleotides read TGTGCCAGCAGCCCGACAGGGGCGGGGTACACTGAAGCTTTCTTT. Its protein is CASSPTGAGYTEAFF. This chain uses TRBV7-2 with TRBJ1-1; 8 nucleotides match TRBD1. Germline CDR1 is SGHTA and CDR2 is FQGNSA. CDR3 size: 15 residues. V shed 5 bases and J 3 bases; nucleotides not matched to a gene: 8.

This clonotype was seen once. Because it lacks the conserved phenylalanine or tryptophan at the end, this CDR3 is likely a read error. V usage is TRBV12-3 or TRBV12-4 and J usage is TRBJ1-1; the D gene is possibly TRBD1 (5 bases). Trimming left V 3 bases short and J 1 base short, with 9 bases between. CDR3 length: 14 amino acids. Here the CDR3 DNA reads TGTGCCAGCAGTTTTTCAACAGGGAACACTGAAGCTTTCCTT. It translates to CASSFSTGNTEAFL.

Regarding this clonotype: Since the CDR3 does not end with the conserved phenylalanine or tryptophan, this likely comes from a read error. This chain connects TRBV7-2 to TRBJ2-1; D possibly matches TRBD1 or TRBD2 (5 bases each). Germline V gives CDR1 SGHTA, CDR2 FQGNSA. The CDR3 covers 16 residues. V was shortened by 4 bases and J by 1 base, with 14 bases between the two germline ends. CDR3: CASSSSGTASYNEQFR. CDR3 DNA sequence: TGTGCCAGCAGCTCGTCCGGGACGGCATCCTACAATGAGCAGTTCAGA.

Remarks on this clonotype: A much larger clone lies a single base off, so this may be a read error. The genes are TRBV7-9 and TRBJ1-3; D ambiguous. Germline CDR1 is SEHNR and CDR2 is FQNEAQ (reference sequence). The CDR3 runs to 15 residues. The CDR3 here is CASSLGQSSGDTIYF. CDR3 in DNA: TGTGCCAGCAGCTTAGGGCAGTCCTCTGGAGACACCATATATTTT.

This clonotype was found once. The chain employs TRBV11-2 and TRBJ1-1, with D maybe TRBD1 (5 bases). From germline, CDR1 is SGHAT and CDR2 FQNNGV. The CDR3 extends over 16 amino acids. Trimming took off 2 bases at V and 6 bases at J, with 19 bases between the two ends. CDR3 sequence (DNA): TGTGCCAGCAGCTTATGGCGGGGCAGGTACAATGCTGAAGCTTTCTTT. Translating gives CASSLWRGRYNAEAFF.

This clonotype was found many times. V usage is TRBV28 and J usage is TRBJ1-1; no clear D. V dropped 2 bases and J dropped 4 bases, with 5 bases sitting between them. CDR1 MDHEN and CDR2 SYDVKM come from the germline V gene. CDR3 length: 12 amino acids. DNA for the CDR3: TGTGCCAGCAGTTTAGCTGGCACTGAAGCTTTCTTT. Translated, it gives CASSLAGTEAFF. The full variable domain, rest sourced from reference TRBV28 and TRBJ1-1, is DVKVTQSSRYLVKRTGEKVFLECVQDMDHENMFWYRQDPGLGLRLIYFSYDVKMKEKGDIPEGYSVSREKKERFSLILESASTNQTSMYLCASSLAGTEAFFGQGTRLTVV.